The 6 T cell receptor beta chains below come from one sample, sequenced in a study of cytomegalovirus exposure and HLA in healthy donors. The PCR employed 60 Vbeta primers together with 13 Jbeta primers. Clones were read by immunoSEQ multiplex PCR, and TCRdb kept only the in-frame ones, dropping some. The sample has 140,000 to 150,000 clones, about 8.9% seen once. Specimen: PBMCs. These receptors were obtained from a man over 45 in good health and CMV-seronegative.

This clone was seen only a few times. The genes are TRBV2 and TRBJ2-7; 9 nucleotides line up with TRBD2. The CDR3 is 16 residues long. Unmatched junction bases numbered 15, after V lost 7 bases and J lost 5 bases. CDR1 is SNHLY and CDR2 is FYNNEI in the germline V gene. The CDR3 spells CASIQGVAGEINEQYF. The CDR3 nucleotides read TGTGCCAGCATCCAAGGGGTAGCGGGAGAAATTAACGAGCAGTACTTC.

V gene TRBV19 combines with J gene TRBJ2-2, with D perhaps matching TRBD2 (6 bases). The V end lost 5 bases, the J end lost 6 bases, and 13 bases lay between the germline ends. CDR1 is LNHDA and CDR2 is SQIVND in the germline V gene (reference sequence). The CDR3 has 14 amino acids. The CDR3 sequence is CASSAAGSSGELFF. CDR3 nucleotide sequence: TGTGCCAGTAGTGCGGCGGGATCGTCCGGGGAGCTGTTTTTT. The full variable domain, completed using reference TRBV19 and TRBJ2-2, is DGGITQSPKYLFRKEGQNVTLSCEQNLNHDAMYWYRQDPGQGLRLIYYSQIVNDFQKGDIAEGYSVSREKKESFPLTVTSAQKNPTAFYLCASSAAGSSGELFFGEGSRLTVL.

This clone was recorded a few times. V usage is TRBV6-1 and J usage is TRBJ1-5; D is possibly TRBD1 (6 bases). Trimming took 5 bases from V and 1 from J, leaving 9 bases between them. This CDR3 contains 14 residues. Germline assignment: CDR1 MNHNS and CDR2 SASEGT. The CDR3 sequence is CASSLGQSNQPQHF. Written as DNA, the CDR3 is TGTGCCAGCAGTTTAGGACAGAGCAATCAGCCCCAGCATTTT.

The CDR3 DNA follows: TGTGCCTGGAGTTACTCAGGGTTTCCACTGTACGAGCAGTACTTC. Translated: CAWSYSGFPLYEQYF. The chain links TRBV30 to TRBJ2-5; D may be TRBD1 (5 bases). The J call may be faulty, since TRBJ2-7 better matches the DNA end. There are 15 residues in the CDR3. In germline, CDR1 is GTSNPN, CDR2 SVGIG (reference sequence).

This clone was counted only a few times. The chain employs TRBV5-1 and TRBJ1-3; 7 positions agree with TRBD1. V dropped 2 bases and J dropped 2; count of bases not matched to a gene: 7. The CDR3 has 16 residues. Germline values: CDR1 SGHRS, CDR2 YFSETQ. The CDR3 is CASSFDRAKTGNTIYF. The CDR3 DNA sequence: TGCGCCAGCAGCTTCGACAGGGCGAAGACTGGAAACACCATATATTTT. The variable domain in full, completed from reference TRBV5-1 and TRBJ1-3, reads KAGVTQTPRYLIKTRGQQVTLSCSPISGHRSVSWYQQTPGQGLQFLFEYFSETQRNKGNFPGRFSGRQFSNSRSEMNVSTLELGDSALYLCASSFDRAKTGNTIYFGEGSWLTVV.

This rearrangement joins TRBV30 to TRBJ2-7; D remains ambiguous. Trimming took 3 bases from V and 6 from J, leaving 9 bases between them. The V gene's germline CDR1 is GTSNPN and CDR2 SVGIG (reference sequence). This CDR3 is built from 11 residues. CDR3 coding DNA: TGTGCCTGGAGAATCGCGTCCGAGCAGTACTTC. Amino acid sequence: CAWRIASEQYF.